This is a list of T cell receptor beta chains from one sample in a study of T cell responses to AZD1222 COVID-19 vaccine. TCRdb keeps only in-frame clones here, not all; method: immunoSEQ multiplex PCR. The sample yields roughly 150,000 clones, roughly 82% seen once. Sequencing was performed on peripheral blood, taken on day 0 of AZD1222 vaccination. These receptors originate from an adult in good health. Each CDR3 is given with its conserved first and last residue. A D gene is named only where the DNA matches it firmly. Clone size, where shown, is once, few, many, or a class for clones that have expanded.

clone_size j_call d_call v_call cdr3_nt cdr3_aa
- TRBJ2-7 - TRBV19 TGTGCCAGTAGTCCACAAGCCATCAGCTCCTACGAGCAGTACTTC CASSPQAISSYEQYF
- TRBJ1-1 TRBD1 TRBV4-1 TGCGCCAGCAGCCAAGGAGGGACAGGGACTGGTAACACTGAAGCTTTCTTT CASSQGGTGTGNTEAFF
- TRBJ2-7 TRBD1 TRBV2 TGTGCCAGCAGCAAAGAACAGGGGAACTACGAGCAGTACTTC CASSKEQGNYEQYF
many TRBJ2-5 TRBD2 TRBV27 TGTGCCAGCAAATCGGGAATGGGGGGGGAGACCCAGTACTTC CASKSGMGGETQYF
- TRBJ1-6 - TRBV19 TGTGCCAGTAGTGAGGGGAATTCACCCCTCCACTTT CASSEGNSPLHF
- TRBJ1-2 - TRBV27 TGTGCCAGCAGAACGGGACGGATTAACTATGGCTACACCTTC CASRTGRINYGYTF
- TRBJ1-3 - TRBV5-1 TGCGCCAGCAGCTGGCAGGGAGAACCTGGAAACACCATATATTTT CASSWQGEPGNTIYF
- TRBJ1-3 - TRBV24-1 TGTGCCACCAGTGCGGGGGTTTCTGGAAACACCATATATTTT CATSAGVSGNTIYF
- TRBJ1-5 - TRBV15 TGTGCCACCAGCAGAGATTGGGATAGCAATCAGCCCCAGCATTTT CATSRDWDSNQPQHF
- TRBJ2-7 - TRBV18 TGTGCCAGCTCACCTTCGGACCGTCGTTACGAGCAGTACTTC CASSPSDRRYEQYF
- TRBJ1-2 - TRBV18 TGTGCCAGCTCACCCGACCGGTGGGGCGATTATGGCTACACCTTC CASSPDRWGDYGYTF
- TRBJ1-6 - TRBV5-1 TGCGCCAGCAGCTTTGACGGACAAGGGCCTAATTCACCCCTCCACTTT CASSFDGQGPNSPLHF
- TRBJ1-5 - TRBV18 TGTGCCAGCTCCGCGACAGAGAATCAGCCCCAGCATTTT CASSATENQPQHF
- TRBJ1-2 TRBD1 TRBV15 TGTGCCACCAGCGCCCCGGACAGGCGTAAGAACTATGGCTACACCTTC CATSAPDRRKNYGYTF
- TRBJ1-5 TRBD1 TRBV19 TGTGCCAGTAGTCCAGAGGGACAGGCTAGCAATCAGCCCCAGCATTTT CASSPEGQASNQPQHF
- TRBJ1-1 - TRBV5-1 TGCGCCAGCACCAATACCGGGAACACTGAAGCTTTCTTT CASTNTGNTEAFF
- TRBJ1-2 TRBD1 TRBV9 TGTGCCAGCAGCGTCCGTGAGGGACAGGGGATAGGTGGCTACACCTTC CASSVREGQGIGGYTF
- TRBJ2-7 TRBD1 TRBV7-9 TGTGCCAGCAGCTCTCCCCAGACAGGGGGCATTTGGGCCTACGAGCAGTACTTC CASSSPQTGGIWAYEQYF
- TRBJ2-7 - TRBV25-1 TGTGCCAGCAGTGGCCGGAACGGGCGCGGGGTCTACGAGCAGTACTTC CASSGRNGRGVYEQYF
- TRBJ1-4 - TRBV7-8 TGTGCCAGCAGCCCCCAGGGCTCCTCTAATGAAAAACTGTTTTTT CASSPQGSSNEKLFF
- TRBJ1-1 - TRBV7-2 TGTGCCAGCAGCTCTCCCGGGCAGTTGAACACTGAAGCTTTCTTT CASSSPGQLNTEAFF
few TRBJ2-5 TRBD2 TRBV6-5 TGTGCCAGCGGGACTAGCGGGGGGGCGGAGACCCAGTACTTC CASGTSGGAETQYF
- TRBJ1-2 - TRBV27 TGTGCCAGCAGTTCCACCGACAGAAACTATGGCTACACCTTC CASSSTDRNYGYTF
- TRBJ2-3 - TRBV28 TGTGCCAGCAGTCCCCCGGACAGTACAGATACGCAGTATTTT CASSPPDSTDTQYF
- TRBJ1-5 TRBD1 TRBV19 TGTGCCAGTAGCCTCGGGACAGGTTATTATAGCAATCAGCCCCAGCATTTT CASSLGTGYYSNQPQHF
- TRBJ1-1 - TRBV15 TGTGCCACCAGCAGAATCGGGGAAGGAAACACTGAAGCTTTCTTT CATSRIGEGNTEAFF
- TRBJ1-1 - TRBV4-1 TGCGCCAGCAGCCAATATAAGGACAGCGACGCGACTGAAGCTTTCTTT CASSQYKDSDATEAFF
- TRBJ2-7 - TRBV28 TGTGCCAGCAGTTTAGACAGAGTTCCCTACGAGCAGTACTTC CASSLDRVPYEQYF
few TRBJ1-1 - TRBV29-1 TGCAGTCTTAAACACCACAGGGACACTGAAGCTTTCTTT CSLKHHRDTEAFF
- TRBJ1-5 - TRBV2 TGTGCCAGTCAGCGGGGTGGGAGGAATCAGCCCCAGCATTTT CASQRGGRNQPQHF
- TRBJ1-2 TRBD1 TRBV18 TGTGCCAGCTCACCAGGAGACAGGGACTATGGCTACACCTTC CASSPGDRDYGYTF
few TRBJ1-6 - TRBV4-2 TGTGCCAGCAGCCAAGAGGGGAGGACCAACCCAAGTTCACCCCTCCACTTT CASSQEGRTNPSSPLHF
- TRBJ2-7 - TRBV11-2 TGTGCCAGCAGCTATGAGGGTAGGGCCATCTTCGAGCAGTACTTC CASSYEGRAIFEQYF